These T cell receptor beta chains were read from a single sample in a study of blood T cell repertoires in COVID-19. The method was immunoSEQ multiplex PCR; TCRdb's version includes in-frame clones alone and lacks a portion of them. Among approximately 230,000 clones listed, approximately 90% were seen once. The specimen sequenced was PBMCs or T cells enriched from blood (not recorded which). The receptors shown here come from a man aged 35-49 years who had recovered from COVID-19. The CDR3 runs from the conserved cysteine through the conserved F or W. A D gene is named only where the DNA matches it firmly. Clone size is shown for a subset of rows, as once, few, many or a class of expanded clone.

CDR3aa: CASSLVAGGRYEQYF; CDR3nt: TGTGCCAGCAGCTTGGTCGCAGGGGGTAGGTACGAGCAGTACTTC; d_gene: TRBD1; j_gene: TRBJ2-7; abundance: -; v_gene: TRBV5-6
CDR3aa: CASSHPGGDGNTIYF; CDR3nt: TGTGCCAGCAGCCACCCCGGGGGGGACGGAAACACCATATATTTT; d_gene: -; j_gene: TRBJ1-3; abundance: -; v_gene: TRBV4-2
CDR3aa: CASSQDIAVGTQYF; CDR3nt: TGTGCCAGCAGCCAAGATATCGCAGTTGGGACCCAGTACTTC; d_gene: -; j_gene: TRBJ2-5; abundance: -; v_gene: TRBV3-1/TRBV3-2
CDR3aa: CAISPMSTSGHNEQFF; CDR3nt: TGTGCCATCAGCCCCATGAGCACTAGCGGACACAATGAGCAGTTCTTC; d_gene: TRBD2; j_gene: TRBJ2-1; abundance: -; v_gene: TRBV10-3
CDR3aa: CASSIFPSGRETQYF; CDR3nt: TGTGCCAGTAGTATATTTCCTAGCGGGCGAGAGACCCAGTACTTC; d_gene: TRBD2; j_gene: TRBJ2-5; abundance: -; v_gene: TRBV19
CDR3aa: CASSSRGDTQYF; CDR3nt: TGTGCCAGCAGTTCCAGAGGGGATACGCAGTATTTT; d_gene: -; j_gene: TRBJ2-3; abundance: once; v_gene: TRBV28
CDR3aa: CASSLFRGGTEAFF; CDR3nt: TGCGCCAGCAGCTTGTTTAGGGGCGGCACTGAAGCTTTCTTT; d_gene: -; j_gene: TRBJ1-1; abundance: -; v_gene: TRBV5-1
CDR3aa: CASSLAQGAGGYTF; CDR3nt: TGCGCCAGCAGCTTGGCCCAGGGGGCAGGGGGCTACACCTTC; d_gene: TRBD1; j_gene: TRBJ1-2; abundance: -; v_gene: TRBV5-1
CDR3aa: CATSSRRDTYEQYF; CDR3nt: TGTGCCACCAGCAGCCGCAGGGACACCTACGAGCAGTACTTC; d_gene: -; j_gene: TRBJ2-7; abundance: -; v_gene: TRBV15
CDR3aa: CASSVDLQVLPNEKLFF; CDR3nt: TGTGCCAGCAGCGTAGACCTCCAGGTTTTGCCTAATGAAAAACTGTTTTTT; d_gene: -; j_gene: TRBJ1-4; abundance: -; v_gene: TRBV5-4
CDR3aa: CASSPTGTGVRAEQFF; CDR3nt: TGTGCCAGCAGCCCAACCGGGACAGGGGTTAGGGCTGAGCAGTTCTTC; d_gene: TRBD1; j_gene: TRBJ2-1; abundance: -; v_gene: TRBV14
CDR3aa: CASSIGSGSPLHF; CDR3nt: TGTGCCAGCAGCATAGGCAGCGGGTCACCCCTCCACTTT; d_gene: -; j_gene: TRBJ1-6; abundance: -; v_gene: TRBV5-8
CDR3aa: CASSTGQGYNSPLHF; CDR3nt: TGTGCCAGTAGTACTGGACAGGGATATAATTCACCCCTCCACTTT; d_gene: TRBD1; j_gene: TRBJ1-6; abundance: -; v_gene: TRBV19
CDR3aa: CASSLNTGELFF; CDR3nt: TGTGCCAGCAGCCTAAACACCGGGGAGCTGTTTTTT; d_gene: -; j_gene: TRBJ2-2; abundance: once; v_gene: TRBV7-2
CDR3aa: CASKEGPNTASYNEQFF; CDR3nt: TGTGCCAGTAAGGAGGGCCCTAATACGGCCTCCTACAATGAGCAGTTCTTC; d_gene: -; j_gene: TRBJ2-1; abundance: -; v_gene: TRBV19
CDR3aa: CASAASGGGEPQHF; CDR3nt: TGTGCTAGTGCCGCAAGTGGAGGGGGCGAGCCCCAGCATTTT; d_gene: TRBD1; j_gene: TRBJ1-5; abundance: -; v_gene: TRBV12-5
CDR3aa: CASSPLIGELFF; CDR3nt: TGTGCCAGCAGTCCGTTAATCGGGGAGCTGTTTTTT; d_gene: -; j_gene: TRBJ2-2; abundance: -; v_gene: TRBV12-3/TRBV12-4
CDR3aa: CAISERQNYGYTF; CDR3nt: TGTGCCATCAGTGAGAGACAGAACTATGGCTACACCTTC; d_gene: -; j_gene: TRBJ1-2; abundance: -; v_gene: TRBV10-3
CDR3aa: CAFGGQGLNGYTF; CDR3nt: TGTGCCTTCGGTGGGCAGGGCCTAAATGGCTACACCTTC; d_gene: -; j_gene: TRBJ1-2; abundance: few; v_gene: TRBV30
CDR3aa: CSAWGQMNTEAFF; CDR3nt: TGCAGCGCTTGGGGACAGATGAACACTGAAGCTTTCTTT; d_gene: TRBD1; j_gene: TRBJ1-1; abundance: few; v_gene: TRBV29-1
CDR3aa: CASKKAHGSPLHF; CDR3nt: TGTGCCAGCAAAAAGGCCCACGGGTCACCCCTCCACTTT; d_gene: -; j_gene: TRBJ1-6; abundance: -; v_gene: TRBV6-5
CDR3aa: CASSPGTSGGVEETQYF; CDR3nt: TGTGCCAGCAGCCCCGGGACTAGCGGGGGGGTGGAAGAGACCCAGTACTTC; d_gene: TRBD2; j_gene: TRBJ2-5; abundance: -; v_gene: TRBV4-2
CDR3aa: CASSLVPAANGPQHF; CDR3nt: TGTGCCAGCAGCTTGGTCCCGGCGGCGAATGGGCCCCAGCATTTT; d_gene: -; j_gene: TRBJ1-5; abundance: -; v_gene: TRBV5-5
CDR3aa: CASSLPGILAGIGNEQFF; CDR3nt: TGTGCCAGCAGCCTACCGGGCATTCTAGCGGGAATTGGTAATGAGCAGTTCTTC; d_gene: TRBD2; j_gene: TRBJ2-1; abundance: -; v_gene: TRBV27
CDR3aa: CASSQEDRDYGYTF; CDR3nt: TGCGCCAGCAGCCAAGAAGACAGGGACTATGGCTACACCTTC; d_gene: TRBD1; j_gene: TRBJ1-2; abundance: -; v_gene: TRBV4-1
CDR3aa: CASSPPGGFGNEQYF; CDR3nt: TGTGCCAGCTCACCCCCCGGAGGGTTTGGGAACGAGCAGTACTTC; d_gene: -; j_gene: TRBJ2-7; abundance: many; v_gene: TRBV18
CDR3aa: CASSPMNEQFF; CDR3nt: TGTGCCAGCAGCCCCATGAATGAGCAGTTCTTC; d_gene: -; j_gene: TRBJ2-1; abundance: -; v_gene: TRBV12-3/TRBV12-4
CDR3aa: CASSVEAGGVYETQYF; CDR3nt: TGTGCCAGCAGCGTAGAGGCGGGGGGGGTTTACGAGACCCAGTACTTC; d_gene: TRBD2; j_gene: TRBJ2-5; abundance: -; v_gene: TRBV9
CDR3aa: CASSVGRVGETQYF; CDR3nt: TGTGCCAGCAGCGTAGGGCGGGTAGGGGAGACCCAGTACTTC; d_gene: -; j_gene: TRBJ2-5; abundance: -; v_gene: TRBV9
CDR3aa: CASSYSAANYGYTF; CDR3nt: TGTGCCAGCAGTTACTCCGCAGCTAACTATGGCTACACCTTC; d_gene: -; j_gene: TRBJ1-2; abundance: -; v_gene: TRBV6-5
CDR3aa: CATSRDLAPTNEKLFF; CDR3nt: TGTGCCACCAGCAGAGATTTGGCTCCAACTAATGAAAAACTGTTTTTT; d_gene: -; j_gene: TRBJ1-4; abundance: -; v_gene: TRBV15